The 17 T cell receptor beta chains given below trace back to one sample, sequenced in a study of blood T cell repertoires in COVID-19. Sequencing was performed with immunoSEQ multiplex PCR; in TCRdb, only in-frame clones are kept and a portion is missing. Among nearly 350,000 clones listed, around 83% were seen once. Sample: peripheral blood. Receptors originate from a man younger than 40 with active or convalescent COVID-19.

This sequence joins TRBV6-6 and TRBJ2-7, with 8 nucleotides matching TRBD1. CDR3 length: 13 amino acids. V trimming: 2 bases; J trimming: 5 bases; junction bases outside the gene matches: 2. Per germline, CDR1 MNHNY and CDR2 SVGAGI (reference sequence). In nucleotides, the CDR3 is TGTGCCAGCAGTTACGTGGACAGGGACGAGCAGTACTTC. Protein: CASSYVDRDEQYF.

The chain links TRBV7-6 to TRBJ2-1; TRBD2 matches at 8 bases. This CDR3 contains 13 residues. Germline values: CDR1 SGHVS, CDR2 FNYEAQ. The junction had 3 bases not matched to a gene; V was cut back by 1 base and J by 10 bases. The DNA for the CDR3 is TGTGCCAGCAGCTTAGGCACTAGCGGAGAGCAGTTCTTC. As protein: CASSLGTSGEQFF. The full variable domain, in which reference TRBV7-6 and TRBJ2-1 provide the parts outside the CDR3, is GAGVSQSPRYKVTKRGQDVALRCDPISGHVSLYWYRQALGQGPEFLTYFNYEAQQDKSGLPNDRFSAERPEGSISTLTIQRTEQRDSAMYRCASSLGTSGEQFFGPGTRLTVL.

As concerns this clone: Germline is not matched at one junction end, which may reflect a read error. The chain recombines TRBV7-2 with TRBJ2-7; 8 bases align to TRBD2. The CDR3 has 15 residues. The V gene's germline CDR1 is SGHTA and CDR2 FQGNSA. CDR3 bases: TGTGCCAGCAGCTTAGCGGCGGGAGGCTCCCACGAGCAGTACTTC. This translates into CASSLAAGGSHEQYF.

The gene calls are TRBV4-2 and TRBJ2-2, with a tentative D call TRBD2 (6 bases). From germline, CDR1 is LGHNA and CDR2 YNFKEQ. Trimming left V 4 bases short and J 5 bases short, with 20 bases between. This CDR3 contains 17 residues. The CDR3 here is CASSPHPGTAGTGELFF. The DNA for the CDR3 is TGTGCCAGCAGCCCACACCCCGGGACGGCGGGGACCGGGGAGCTGTTTTTT.

The CDR3 spells CATSDLSTYNEQFF. The CDR3 region has the DNA TGTGCCACCAGTGATTTGTCGACATACAATGAGCAGTTCTTC. This chain connects TRBV24-1 to TRBJ2-1, with D hard to call. The CDR3 totals 14 residues. The germline V gene has CDR1 KGHDR and CDR2 SFDVKD. The ends were cut back, 0 bases at V and 4 bases at J, with 6 bases in the middle.

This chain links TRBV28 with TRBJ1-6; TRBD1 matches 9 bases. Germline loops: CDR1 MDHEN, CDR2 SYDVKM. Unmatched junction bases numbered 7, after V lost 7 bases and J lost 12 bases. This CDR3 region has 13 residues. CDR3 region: CASNTGQGLPLHF. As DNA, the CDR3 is TGTGCCAGCAATACGGGACAGGGATTACCCCTCCACTTT.

The DNA for the CDR3 is TGTGCCAGCAGGGACAGCACCGGGGAGCTGTTTTTT. Translated: CASRDSTGELFF. V and J are TRBV7-6 and TRBJ2-2; tentative D call: TRBD1 (6 bases). V lost 6 bases and J 4 bases, leaving 6 bases between the germline ends. The V gene's germline CDR1 is SGHVS and CDR2 FNYEAQ. This CDR3 region has 12 residues.

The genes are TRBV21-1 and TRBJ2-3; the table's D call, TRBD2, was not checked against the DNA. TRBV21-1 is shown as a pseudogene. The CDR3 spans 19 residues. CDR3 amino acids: CASSPLGEGLVGYTDTQYF. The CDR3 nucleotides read TGTGCCAGCAGCCCCCTTGGTGAGGGACTCGTCGGGTACACAGATACGCAGTATTTT.

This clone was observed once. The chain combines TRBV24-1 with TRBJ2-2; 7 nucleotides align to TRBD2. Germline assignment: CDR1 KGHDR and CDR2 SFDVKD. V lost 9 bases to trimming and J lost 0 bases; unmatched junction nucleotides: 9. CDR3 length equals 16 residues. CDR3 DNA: TGTGCCACCGGGGGGGAGCGAGTTTCGAACACCGGGGAGCTGTTTTTT. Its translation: CATGGERVSNTGELFF.

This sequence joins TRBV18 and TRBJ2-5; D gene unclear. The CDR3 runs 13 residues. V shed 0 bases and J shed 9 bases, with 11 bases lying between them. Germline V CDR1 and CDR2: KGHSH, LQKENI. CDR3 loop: CASSPPRPEAQYF. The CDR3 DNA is TGTGCCAGCTCACCACCTCGACCTGAGGCCCAGTACTTC. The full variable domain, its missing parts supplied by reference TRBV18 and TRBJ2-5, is NAGVMQNPRHLVRRRGQEARLRCSPMKGHSHVYWYRQLPEEGLKFMVYLQKENIIDESGMPKERFSAEFPKEGPSILRIQQVVRGDSAAYFCASSPPRPEAQYFGPGTRLLVL.

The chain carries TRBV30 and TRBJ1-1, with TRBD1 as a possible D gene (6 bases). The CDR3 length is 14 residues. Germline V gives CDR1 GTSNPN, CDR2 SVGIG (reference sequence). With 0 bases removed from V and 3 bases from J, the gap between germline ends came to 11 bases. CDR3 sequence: CAWSVNRVYTEAFF. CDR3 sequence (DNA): TGTGCCTGGAGTGTGAACAGGGTTTACACTGAAGCTTTCTTT.

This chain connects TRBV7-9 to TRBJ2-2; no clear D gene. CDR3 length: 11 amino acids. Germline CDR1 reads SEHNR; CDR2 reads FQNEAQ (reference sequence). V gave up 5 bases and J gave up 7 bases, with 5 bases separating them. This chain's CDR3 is CASSIRGELFF. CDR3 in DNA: TGTGCCAGCAGCATCCGCGGGGAGCTGTTTTTT.

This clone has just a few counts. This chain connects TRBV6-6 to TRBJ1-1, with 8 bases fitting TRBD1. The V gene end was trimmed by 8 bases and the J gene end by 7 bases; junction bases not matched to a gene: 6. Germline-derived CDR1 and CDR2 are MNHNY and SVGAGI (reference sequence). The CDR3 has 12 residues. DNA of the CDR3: TGTGCCAGCCAGCAGGGGGCGTTTGAAGCTTTCTTT. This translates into CASQQGAFEAFF.

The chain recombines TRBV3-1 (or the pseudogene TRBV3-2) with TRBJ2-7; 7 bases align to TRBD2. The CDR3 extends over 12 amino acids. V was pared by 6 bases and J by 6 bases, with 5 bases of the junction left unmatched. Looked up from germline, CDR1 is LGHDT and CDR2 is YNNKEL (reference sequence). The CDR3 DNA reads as TGTGCCAGCAGTTTCACTAGCGCCGAGCAGTACTTC. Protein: CASSFTSAEQYF.

The CDR3 region is CASSVDPGGGGDTQYF. The DNA for the CDR3 is TGTGCCAGCAGCGTAGACCCCGGGGGGGGAGGAGATACGCAGTATTTT. The rearrangement joins TRBV9 to TRBJ2-3; TRBD2 agrees at 8 bases. This CDR3 is built from 16 residues. The V gene's germline CDR1 is SGDLS and CDR2 YYNGEE. J gave up 5 bases and V 0 bases, and 8 bases lay outside the gene matches.

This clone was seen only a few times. This CDR3 is CASSTTGGVNEQFF. CDR3 DNA: TGTGCCAGCAGCACGACAGGGGGCGTGAATGAGCAGTTCTTC. The V and J genes are TRBV7-9 and TRBJ2-1; 10 nucleotides agree with TRBD1. CDR1 is SEHNR and CDR2 is FQNEAQ in the germline V gene (reference sequence). This CDR3 contains 14 residues. Trimming removed 5 bases from V and 7 bases from J; junction bases left unmatched: 5.

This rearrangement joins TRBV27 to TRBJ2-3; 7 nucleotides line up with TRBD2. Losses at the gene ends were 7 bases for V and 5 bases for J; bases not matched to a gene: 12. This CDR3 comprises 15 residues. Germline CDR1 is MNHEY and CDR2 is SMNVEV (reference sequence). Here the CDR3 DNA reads TGTGCCAGCAAGCCGACGCGGGAGCGGGAAGATACGCAGTATTTT. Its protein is CASKPTREREDTQYF.